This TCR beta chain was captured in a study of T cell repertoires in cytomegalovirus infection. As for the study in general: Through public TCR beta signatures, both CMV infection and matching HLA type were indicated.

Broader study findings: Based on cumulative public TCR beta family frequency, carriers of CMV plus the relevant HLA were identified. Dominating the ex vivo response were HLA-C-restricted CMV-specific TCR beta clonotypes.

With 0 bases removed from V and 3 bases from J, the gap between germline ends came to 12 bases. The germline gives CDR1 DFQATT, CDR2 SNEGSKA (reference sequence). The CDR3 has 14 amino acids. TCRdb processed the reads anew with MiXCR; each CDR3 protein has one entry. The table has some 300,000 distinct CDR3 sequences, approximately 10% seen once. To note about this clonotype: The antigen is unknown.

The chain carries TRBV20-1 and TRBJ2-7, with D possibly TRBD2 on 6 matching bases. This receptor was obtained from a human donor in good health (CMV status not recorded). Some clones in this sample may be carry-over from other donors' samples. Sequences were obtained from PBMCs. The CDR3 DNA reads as TGCAGTGCTAGAGATCGCGGGGTGCTCTACGAGCAGTACTTC. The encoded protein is CSARDRGVLYEQYF.